This T cell receptor beta chain emerged from a study of persistence of HIV-infected CD4 T cells. The wider study: Donors had been on suppressive ART for a median of roughly eight years. Blood samples, up to roughly 200 mL, came from multiple time points, except two leukapheresis donors sampled once.

Germline V gene data show CDR1 as SEHNR and CDR2 as FQNEAQ (reference sequence). This CDR3 comprises 15 residues. V lost 5 bases and J lost 2; bases outside the gene matches: 7. Comment on this clone: Its cognate antigen is unknown.

The libraries were made with immunoSEQ version 4 in survey mode. The method was immunoSEQ multiplex PCR; TCRdb's version includes in-frame clones alone and lacks a portion of them. There are some 28,000 clones in the sample; 82% occur only once, and 4% to 5% lies in the top ten. Stimulation used around 10 ug/mL lysate from CMV-infected fibroblasts. CD40L/CD69 double-negative CD45RO-high memory CD4+ T cells were collected. CD4+ T cell counts exceeded 400 cells/uL; CMV serology was positive. Findings and limits, study-wide: Degenerate expanded CDR3beta sequences were enriched among CMV- and Gag-responding cells.

V usage is TRBV7-9 and J usage is TRBJ2-3, with 7 bases identical to TRBD2. This sequence was found in an adult man with HIV who was CMV-seropositive. The source was CD4+ T cells sorted from PBMCs after roughly 18-hour stimulation, collected from a patient who received antiretroviral therapy. For the CDR3, the DNA is TGTGCCAGCAGCCAAGGGGACTACCACACAGATACGCAGTATTTT. Its protein is CASSQGDYHTDTQYF.